The sequence of this T cell receptor (beta chain) was determined in a study of CD8 T cells in ankylosing spondylitis. Note on this clonotype: No antigen is known for it.

Library preparation for TCR beta used quantitative 5'-RACE with molecular barcodes. TCRdb ran MiXCR on the 5' RACE reads and lists one entry per CDR3 protein. The data show 750,000 to 850,000 distinct CDR3 sequences, 10% to 15% seen once. Overall study results and limits: A TCR beta motif made of eight highly homologous variants seemed typical of ankylosing spondylitis blood.

Germline CDR1 is DFQATT and CDR2 is SNEGSKA (reference sequence). The CDR3 contains 14 residues. Trimming took off 5 bases at V and 5 bases at J, with 15 bases between the two ends. The material sequenced was blood, either unsorted or a sorted T cell fraction (not recorded which). The V and J genes are TRBV20-1 and TRBJ2-2; possibly TRBD1 or TRBD2 for D (5 bases each). The origin of this receptor is a male donor with ankylosing spondylitis. In DNA form, the CDR3 reads TGCAGTGCTTTTAGGGACCGCCTGACCGGGGAGCTGTTTTTT. This translates into CSAFRDRLTGELFF.